The clone carrying this T cell receptor (beta chain) appeared many times. The library attached unique molecular identifiers to individual cDNA molecules. Via MiXCR, TCRdb re-called the RACE reads, giving one row per CDR3 protein. The repertoire holds around 95,000 distinct CDR3 sequences, with 10% to 11% as singletons. The data derive from a study of human T cells and chemical hapten exposure. Background on the study: On roughly 2 cm by roughly 2 cm of upper inner arm skin, sensitization was performed with 2% DPC. Patch tests of 0.01% DPC on the upper back were read at 6 days. Weekly administration of diphenylcyclopropenone to the scalp of patients continued throughout the approximately 24-week study.

Time point indicated: pre-sensitization, week 0. Sample treatment: therapeutic diphenylcyclopropenone sensitization with weekly scalp DPC. Germline CDR1 reads SGHRS; CDR2 reads YFSETQ. This CDR3 spans 14 amino acids. V was cut by 3 bases and J by 3 bases, with 12 bases left in between. The material sequenced was whole blood, taken in connection with sensitization to the hapten diphenylcyclopropenone (DPC). The receptor was isolated from a woman in her sixties with alopecia areata. Some clones in this sample may be carry-over from other donors' samples. This chain links TRBV5-1 with TRBJ2-5, with D possibly TRBD1 on 6 matching bases. The CDR3 loop is CASSSGQQEETQYF. Here the CDR3 DNA reads TGCGCCAGCAGCTCTGGACAGCAGGAAGAGACCCAGTACTTC.